The entry below gives a single T cell receptor (beta chain) sequence along with its context. Its antigen is still unknown. This specimen belongs to a study of T cell responses to AZD1222 COVID-19 vaccine. Profiled with immunoSEQ multiplex PCR; TCRdb holds only in-frame clones, not every one. The table includes 100,000 to 150,000 clones, roughly 91% detected once. Broader study findings: Vaccine-associated CD4 TCRs spanned spike, dominant at 160-218 and 743-854. Nearly half of spike-specific TCRs reportedly target unmutated variant regions.

The sequence derives from an adult who received the AZD1222 COVID-19 vaccine. The input for sequencing was peripheral blood, taken 28 days after the second AZD1222 dose.

This CDR3 reads CARGGYTDTQYF. CDR3 nucleotide sequence: TGTGCCAGGGGGGGCTACACAGATACGCAGTATTTT. The V and J genes are TRBV2 and TRBJ2-3; D tentatively fits TRBD1 or TRBD2 (6 bases each). Between the trimmed V and J ends, which lost 9 bases and 2 bases, there was a span of 9 bases. The CDR3 is 12 residues long. Germline CDR1 reads SNHLY; CDR2 reads FYNNEI.